Presented here are 20 T cell receptor beta chains from one specimen sequenced in a study of T-cell reconstitution after alpha-beta-depleted transplantation in children listed by TCRdb under 2016. Findings and caveats that apply to the study as a whole: Over subsequent months, a decline in hyperexpanded clone frequencies was noted, and after one year, T-cell counts and TCRbeta diversity were mostly ascribed to newly produced T cells.

The library was generated by PCR. TCRdb records Illumina HiSeq 2500 as the sequencer. TCR libraries were prepared with molecular barcoding, using unique molecular identifiers to normalize TCRbeta repertoire quantification. TCRdb cleaned the public reads at Q25 with fastp, built clones with MiXCR and kept in-frame beta chains. Rows are unified per CDR3 protein, each entry keeping the most common DNA and genes. The sample has about 290,000 distinct CDR3 sequences on record, roughly 8.2% of them singletons. The ten top clones hold approximately 9% of the sample. In light of the paper, this sample's treatment or condition label describes: allogeneic hematopoietic cell transplantation with graft depleted of TCRalphabeta T cells and CD19 B cells. Their antigens remain unidentified. The specimen comprised peripheral blood, sampled 360 days after TCRalphabeta/CD19-depleted stem cell transplant. The origin of the receptors is a female patient aged 2-10 years who had a stem cell transplant for Fanconi anemia, so the T cells may come from the graft donor.

Ten or more counts support this clonotype. The chain uses TRBV29-1 and TRBJ2-7; a possible D gene is TRBD2 (6 bases). The germline V and J ends were trimmed by 4 bases and 2 bases, with 15 bases remaining between them. In germline, CDR1 is SQVTM, CDR2 ANQGSEA. This CDR3 has 14 residues. CDR3 DNA sequence: TGCAGCGTTGTGGTTTGGGACTCGGCCTACGAGCAGTACTTC. This gives the protein CSVVVWDSAYEQYF.

This clonotype was recorded a few times. The chain uses TRBV11-2 and TRBJ2-1, with 8 nucleotides matching TRBD2. Germline assignment: CDR1 SGHAT and CDR2 FQNNGV. CDR3 length: 17 amino acids. With 0 bases clipped from V and 4 bases from J, the junction kept 8 bases outside the gene matches. CDR3 sequence reads: CASSLDRAGGQYNEQFF. In nucleotides, the CDR3 is TGTGCCAGCAGCTTAGATCGGGCGGGGGGCCAATACAATGAGCAGTTCTTC.

In its sample, this clonotype was seen a few times. The V gene is TRBV9, the J gene TRBJ2-5, with D possibly TRBD1 on 6 matching bases. The CDR3 covers 15 residues. With 6 bases removed from V and 1 base from J, the gap between germline ends came to 16 bases. Germline-derived CDR1 and CDR2 are SGDLS and YYNGEE. CDR3 in amino acids: CASTPRGGVQETQYF. The CDR3 DNA is TGTGCCAGCACCCCGAGAGGGGGAGTCCAAGAGACCCAGTACTTC.

The chain joins TRBV20-1 to TRBJ2-5, with 7 bases aligning to TRBD2. In germline, CDR1 is DFQATT, CDR2 SNEGSKA (reference sequence). J was trimmed by 4 bases and V by 3 bases; bases with no gene match: 2. CDR3 length equals 12 residues. In DNA form, the CDR3 reads TGCAGTGCTAGGGGGGGGGGAGAGACCCAGTACTTC. Its translation: CSARGGGETQYF.

This clonotype was observed at least ten times. The rearrangement links TRBV5-6 to TRBJ2-2; D call uncertain. Germline values: CDR1 SGHDT, CDR2 YYEEEE. This CDR3 is built from 13 residues. Deletions cut 4 bases from V and 7 bases from J, with 11 bases between. The CDR3 loop reads CASSAEGYGELFF. Here the CDR3 DNA reads TGTGCCAGCAGCGCTGAAGGGTACGGGGAGCTGTTTTTT.

This clonotype has ten or more counts. The chain joins TRBV20-1 to TRBJ2-5; D gene ambiguous. CDR1 is DFQATT and CDR2 is SNEGSKA in the germline V gene (reference sequence). CDR3 size: 11 residues. The V end lost 2 bases, the J end lost 5 bases, and 6 bases lay between the germline ends. The CDR3: CSARIRETQYF. DNA for the CDR3: TGCAGTGCTAGAATCCGGGAGACCCAGTACTTC.

This clonotype came up a few times. The chain employs TRBV6-5 and TRBJ2-1; either TRBD1 or TRBD2 may fit D (5 bases each). This CDR3 contains 12 residues. Trimming removed 6 bases at V and 8 bases at J, with 11 bases between. Germline assignment: CDR1 MNHEY and CDR2 SVGAGI. This CDR3 reads CASSRGPDEQFF. In DNA form, the CDR3 reads TGTGCCAGCAGCCGGGGCCCCGATGAGCAGTTCTTC.

This clonotype was counted ten times or more. The V and J genes are TRBV28 and TRBJ1-2; D remains ambiguous. The CDR3 contains 12 residues. The germline V gene encodes CDR1 MDHEN and CDR2 SYDVKM. V lost 5 bases and J 5 bases, leaving 9 bases between the germline ends. CDR3 protein: CASSDPSYGYTF. In DNA, the CDR3 is TGTGCCAGCAGTGACCCATCTTATGGCTACACCTTC.

This clonotype was seen many times. The genes are TRBV9 and TRBJ1-1; D remains ambiguous. Trimming pared 0 bases from V and 1 base from J, leaving 4 bases between. In germline, CDR1 is SGDLS, CDR2 YYNGEE. This CDR3 has 13 residues. The CDR3 region is CASSVGANTEAFF. DNA for the CDR3: TGTGCCAGCAGCGTAGGAGCGAACACTGAAGCTTTCTTT.

This clonotype was recorded at least ten times. This sequence joins TRBV18 and TRBJ2-7; D gene uncertain. V dropped 5 bases and J dropped 1 base, with 15 bases sitting between them. Germline V gene sequence: CDR1 KGHSH, CDR2 LQKENI. The CDR3 runs 15 residues. The CDR3 DNA sequence: TGTGCCAGCTCATCAAGTACGAGCTGGTCCTACGAGCAGTACTTC. Residues: CASSSSTSWSYEQYF. Looking up the rest from reference TRBV18 and TRBJ2-7 gives the full variable domain: NAGVMQNPRHLVRRRGQEARLRCSPMKGHSHVYWYRQLPEEGLKFMVYLQKENIIDESGMPKERFSAEFPKEGPSILRIQQVVRGDSAAYFCASSSSTSWSYEQYFGPGTRLTVT.

This clonotype showed up many times. The V gene is TRBV7-6, the J gene TRBJ2-1, with D possibly matching TRBD1 (6 bases). Between the trimmed V and J ends, which lost 3 bases and 2 bases, there was a span of 8 bases. The CDR3 runs to 14 residues. Germline V gives CDR1 SGHVS, CDR2 FNYEAQ. CDR3 in amino acids: CASSFNRAYNEQFF. The CDR3 DNA is TGTGCCAGCAGCTTTAACAGGGCCTACAATGAGCAGTTCTTC.

In its sample, this clonotype was seen many times. The chain joins TRBV20-1 to TRBJ2-2; TRBD1 agrees at 8 bases. The CDR3 covers 14 residues. Looked up from germline, CDR1 is DFQATT and CDR2 is SNEGSKA (reference sequence). V lost 5 bases to trimming and J lost 4 bases; unmatched junction nucleotides: 6. The CDR3 bases are TGCAGTGCTCTAGACAGGGGCCGCACCGGGGAGCTGTTTTTT. As protein: CSALDRGRTGELFF.

As regards this clonotype: Being one base from a much bigger clone, this may be a read error. This chain links TRBV11-2 with TRBJ1-1; D remains unclear. The CDR3 length is 15 residues. V was trimmed by 1 base and J by 4 bases, leaving 13 bases between them. CDR1 and CDR2 (germline): SGHAT, FQNNGV. The CDR3 coding sequence is TGTGCCAGCAGCTTAGGTCGCATATTCAGCACTGAAGCTTTCTTT. This translates into CASSLGRIFSTEAFF.

To note about this clonotype: This may be a read error: a much more frequent sequence differs by one nucleotide. The CDR3 protein is CGAVLAGGFQETQYF. The CDR3 nucleotides are TGCGGTGCTGTACTAGCGGGGGGTTTCCAAGAGACCCAGTACTTC. The chain employs TRBV20-1 and TRBJ2-5, with TRBD2 matching over 12 bases. Germline V gene data show CDR1 as DFQATT and CDR2 as SNEGSKA (reference sequence). The CDR3 loop spans 15 amino acids.

This clonotype was seen repeatedly, ten times or more. The chain uses TRBV10-3 and TRBJ2-2, with no clear D. Germline V gives CDR1 ENHRY, CDR2 SYGVKD. CDR3 length: 12 amino acids. V lost 9 bases and J lost 2, with 7 bases in between. The CDR3 sequence: CAILINTGELFF. For the CDR3, the DNA is TGTGCCATTTTAATAAACACCGGGGAGCTGTTTTTT.

This clonotype appeared many times. The V and J genes are TRBV28 and TRBJ2-1; 7 nucleotides match TRBD1. The ends lost 3 bases at V and 3 bases at J; junction bases unmatched: 14. The germline CDR1 and CDR2 sequences are MDHEN and SYDVKM. This CDR3 is 18 amino acids long. This chain's CDR3 is CASSLPPLPGTDYNEQFF. The CDR3 coding sequence is TGTGCCAGCAGTTTGCCCCCTCTGCCTGGGACAGACTACAATGAGCAGTTCTTC.

V usage is TRBV7-9 and J usage is TRBJ1-4; no clear D. The CDR3 has 11 amino acids. The germline gives CDR1 SEHNR, CDR2 FQNEAQ (reference sequence). V lost 3 bases to trimming and J lost 8 bases, with 4 bases between them. The CDR3 DNA is TGTGCCAGCAGCTTCTCGGAAAAACTGTTTTTT. This encodes CASSFSEKLFF.

This clonotype was recorded at least ten times. The chain links TRBV28 to TRBJ2-3; D unclear. The CDR3 sequence is 14 residues long. V gave up 7 bases and J gave up 4 bases, with 15 bases separating them. Germline assignment: CDR1 MDHEN and CDR2 SYDVKM. The CDR3 DNA sequence: TGTGCCAGCAAACTCCCGGGTCGGGCAGATACGCAGTATTTT. It yields the protein CASKLPGRADTQYF.

This clonotype came up a few times. This chain joins TRBV10-2 and TRBJ1-5, with 9 bases fitting TRBD1. Germline V gene sequence: CDR1 WSHSY, CDR2 SAAADI. The CDR3 extends over 15 amino acids. J gave up 5 bases and V 6 bases, and 8 bases lay outside the gene matches. CDR3 in DNA: TGCGCCAGCAGCCCCCGGGACAGGGCCCATCAGCCCCAGCATTTT. Its protein is CASSPRDRAHQPQHF.

The chain has TRBV20-1 and TRBJ2-7; D is perhaps TRBD1 (5 bases). This CDR3 is built from 12 residues. The V gene lost 4 bases and the J gene lost 3 bases, with 10 bases spanning the gap. From germline, CDR1 is DFQATT and CDR2 SNEGSKA (reference sequence). In DNA form, the CDR3 reads TGCAGTGCTAACAGGAAGTTCTACGAGCAGTACTTC. The encoded protein is CSANRKFYEQYF.